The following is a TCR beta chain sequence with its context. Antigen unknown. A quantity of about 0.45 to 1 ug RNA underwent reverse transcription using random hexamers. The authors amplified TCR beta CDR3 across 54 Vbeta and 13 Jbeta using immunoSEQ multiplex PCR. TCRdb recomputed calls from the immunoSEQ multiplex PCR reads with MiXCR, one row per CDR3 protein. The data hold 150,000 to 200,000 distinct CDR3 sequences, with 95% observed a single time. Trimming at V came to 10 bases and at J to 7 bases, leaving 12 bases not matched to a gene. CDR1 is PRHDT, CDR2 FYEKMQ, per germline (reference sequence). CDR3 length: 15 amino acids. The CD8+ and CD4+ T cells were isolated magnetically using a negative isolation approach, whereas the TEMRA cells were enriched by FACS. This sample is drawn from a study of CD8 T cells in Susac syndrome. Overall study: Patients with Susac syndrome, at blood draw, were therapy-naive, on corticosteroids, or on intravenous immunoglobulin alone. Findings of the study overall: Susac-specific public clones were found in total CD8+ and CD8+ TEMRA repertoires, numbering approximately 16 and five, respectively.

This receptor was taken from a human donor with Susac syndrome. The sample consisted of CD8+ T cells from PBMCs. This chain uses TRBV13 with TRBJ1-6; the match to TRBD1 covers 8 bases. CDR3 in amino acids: CATGIKTGENSPLHF. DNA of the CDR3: TGTGCCACCGGTATAAAGACAGGGGAGAATTCACCCCTCCACTTT.